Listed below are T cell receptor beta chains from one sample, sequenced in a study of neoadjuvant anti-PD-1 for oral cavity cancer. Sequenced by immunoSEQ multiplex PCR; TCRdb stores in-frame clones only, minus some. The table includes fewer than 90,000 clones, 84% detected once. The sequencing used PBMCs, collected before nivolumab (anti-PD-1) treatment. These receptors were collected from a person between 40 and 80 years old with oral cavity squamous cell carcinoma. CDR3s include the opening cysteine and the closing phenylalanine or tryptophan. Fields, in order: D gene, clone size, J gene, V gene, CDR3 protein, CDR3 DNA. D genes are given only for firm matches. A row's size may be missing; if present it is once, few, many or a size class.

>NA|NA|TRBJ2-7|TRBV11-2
CASSLEWGIGTVFYEQYF
TGTGCCAGCAGCTTAGAGTGGGGCATAGGGACGGTTTTCTACGAGCAGTACTTC
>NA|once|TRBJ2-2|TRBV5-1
CASSLGHDTGELFF
TGCGCCAGCAGCTTGGGACACGACACCGGGGAGCTGTTTTTT
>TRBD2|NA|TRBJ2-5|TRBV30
CAWSVMTSYQETQYF
TGTGCCTGGAGTGTGATGACTAGCTACCAAGAGACCCAGTACTTC
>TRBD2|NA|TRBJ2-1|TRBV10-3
CAISRRGAYNEQFF
TGTGCCATCAGTAGGCGGGGGGCTTACAATGAGCAGTTCTTC
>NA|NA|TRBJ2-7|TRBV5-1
CASSFSGPYEQYF
TGCGCCAGCAGCTTCTCAGGGCCCTACGAGCAGTACTTC
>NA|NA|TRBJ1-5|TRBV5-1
CASSLWSNQPQHF
TGCGCCAGCAGCTTGTGGAGCAATCAGCCCCAGCATTTT
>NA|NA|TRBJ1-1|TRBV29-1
CSVALRGANTEAFF
TGCAGCGTCGCCTTGAGGGGGGCGAACACTGAAGCTTTCTTT
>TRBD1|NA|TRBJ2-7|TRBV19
CASSVAGGTGTYEQYF
TGTGCCAGTAGTGTGGCAGGCGGGACAGGGACCTACGAGCAGTACTTC
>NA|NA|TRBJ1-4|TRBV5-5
CASSLTGPNEKLFF
TGTGCCAGCAGCTTGACAGGGCCTAATGAAAAACTGTTTTTT
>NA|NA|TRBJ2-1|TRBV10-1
CASSESISGPSYNEQFF
TGCGCCAGCAGTGAGTCGATAAGCGGACCCTCCTACAATGAGCAGTTCTTC
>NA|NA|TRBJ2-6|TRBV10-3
CAISPQGTGANVLTF
TGTGCCATCAGCCCCCAGGGAACTGGGGCCAACGTCCTGACTTTC
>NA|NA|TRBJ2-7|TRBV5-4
CASSLGSSTYEQYF
TGTGCCAGCAGCTTGGGGTCTTCAACCTACGAGCAGTACTTC
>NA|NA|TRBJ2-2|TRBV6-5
CASSYSGQMDTGELFF
TGTGCCAGCAGTTACTCTGGCCAGATGGACACCGGGGAGCTGTTTTTT
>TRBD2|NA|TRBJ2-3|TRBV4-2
CASSRTSGQSTDTQYF
TGTGCCAGCAGCCGCACTAGCGGGCAAAGCACAGATACGCAGTATTTT
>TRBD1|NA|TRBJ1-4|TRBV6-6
CASSSRQGGEKLFF
TGTGCCAGCAGTTCCCGACAGGGGGGCGAAAAACTGTTTTTT
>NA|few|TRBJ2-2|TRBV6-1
CASSEPGRNTGELFF
TGTGCCAGCAGTGAGCCAGGGAGAAACACCGGGGAGCTGTTTTTT
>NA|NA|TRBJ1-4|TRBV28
CASSRGGEEKLFF
TGTGCCAGCAGTAGGGGAGGCGAGGAAAAACTGTTTTTT
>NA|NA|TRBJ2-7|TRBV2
CASIMSGVSFSYEQYF
TGTGCCAGCATCATGTCGGGCGTCTCGTTCTCCTACGAGCAGTACTTC
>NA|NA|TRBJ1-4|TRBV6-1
CASRPDATNEKLFF
TGTGCCAGCAGACCAGATGCAACTAATGAAAAACTGTTTTTT
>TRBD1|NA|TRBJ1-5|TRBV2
CASSESKQGPSRPQHF
TGTGCCAGCAGTGAAAGCAAACAGGGGCCCTCTCGGCCCCAGCATTTT
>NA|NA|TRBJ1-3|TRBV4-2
CASSQDTGYSGNTIYF
TGTGCCAGCAGCCAAGATACGGGGTACTCTGGAAACACCATATATTTT
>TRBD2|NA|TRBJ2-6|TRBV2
CASKAGEGTSGANVLTF
TGTGCCAGCAAAGCGGGGGAGGGGACCTCTGGGGCCAACGTCCTGACTTTC
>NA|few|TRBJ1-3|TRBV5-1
CASSLEVRYSGNTIYF
TGCGCCAGCAGCTTGGAAGTCCGATACTCTGGAAACACCATATATTTT
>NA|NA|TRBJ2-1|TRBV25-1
CASSEVKNSGGEQFF
TGTGCCAGCAGTGAGGTAAAGAACTCCGGGGGAGAGCAGTTCTTC
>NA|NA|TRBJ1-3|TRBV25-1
CASSTYRPSGNTIYF
TGTGCCAGCAGTACCTACCGGCCCTCTGGAAACACCATATATTTT
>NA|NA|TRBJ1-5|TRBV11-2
CASSLDTGQPQHF
TGTGCCAGCAGCTTAGACACCGGACAGCCCCAGCATTTT
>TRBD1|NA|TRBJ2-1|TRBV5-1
CASSTRPTGTSFGTYNEQFF
TGCGCCAGCAGCACGCGCCCGACAGGGACATCCTTTGGGACCTACAATGAGCAGTTCTTC
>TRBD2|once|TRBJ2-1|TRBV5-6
CASSFYSGSDEQFF
TGTGCCAGCAGCTTCTATAGCGGGAGCGATGAGCAGTTCTTC
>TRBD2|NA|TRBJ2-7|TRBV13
CASSLVASGGYEQYF
TGTGCCAGCAGCTTAGTCGCTAGCGGGGGATACGAGCAGTACTTC
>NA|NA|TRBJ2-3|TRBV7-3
CASRGITDTQYF
TGTGCCAGCAGGGGAATCACAGATACGCAGTATTTT
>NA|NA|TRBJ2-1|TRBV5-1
CASSLQEGNEQFF
TGCGCCAGCAGCTTGCAGGAGGGCAATGAGCAGTTCTTC
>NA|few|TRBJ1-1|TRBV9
CASSYQPQENTEAFF
TGTGCCAGCAGCTACCAGCCTCAGGAGAACACTGAAGCTTTCTTT